A selection of T cell receptor beta chains follows, all from one sample in a study of T cell changes during pregnancy in multiple sclerosis. Assay used: immunoSEQ multiplex PCR; TCRdb lists only in-frame clones, some missing. The sample shows about 110,000 clones, about 93% of them seen only once. The sequences come from peripheral blood, collected in the third trimester of pregnancy. The receptors derive from a female donor with multiple sclerosis, enrolled in a pregnancy study. Each CDR3 is given with its conserved first and last residue. D genes are given only for firm matches. Clone sizes are given selectively: once, few, many, or a class where the clone is expanded.

D gene: .
CDR3 length: 12
J gene: TRBJ1-1
V gene: TRBV7-9
clone size: few
CDR3 protein: CASSIQNTEAFF
CDR3 DNA: TGTGCCAGCAGCATACAGAACACTGAAGCTTTCTTT

D gene: TRBD1
CDR3 length: 16
J gene: TRBJ2-7
V gene: TRBV19
clone size: .
CDR3 protein: CASSPIPGQANYEQYF
CDR3 DNA: TGTGCCAGTAGCCCAATACCGGGACAGGCGAACTACGAGCAGTACTTC

D gene: TRBD1
CDR3 length: 16
J gene: TRBJ2-3
V gene: TRBV6-6
clone size: .
CDR3 protein: CASSYFGTGNFDTQYF
CDR3 DNA: TGTGCCAGCAGTTACTTCGGGACAGGGAATTTTGATACGCAGTATTTT

D gene: .
CDR3 length: 15
J gene: TRBJ2-2
V gene: TRBV11-2
clone size: .
CDR3 protein: CASSLDLAGAGELFF
CDR3 DNA: TGTGCCAGCAGCTTAGATCTCGCGGGCGCCGGGGAGCTGTTTTTT

D gene: TRBD1
CDR3 length: 16
J gene: TRBJ1-1
V gene: TRBV19
clone size: .
CDR3 protein: CASSSTKGRGFTEAFF
CDR3 DNA: TGTGCCAGTAGTTCAACCAAGGGCAGGGGGTTCACTGAAGCTTTCTTT

D gene: .
CDR3 length: 16
J gene: TRBJ2-2
V gene: TRBV30
clone size: .
CDR3 protein: CAWTSFRTVNTGELFF
CDR3 DNA: TGTGCCTGGACCAGTTTCAGGACAGTTAACACCGGGGAGCTGTTTTTT

D gene: TRBD1
CDR3 length: 14
J gene: TRBJ2-1
V gene: TRBV28
clone size: .
CDR3 protein: CASSLRTGNNEQFF
CDR3 DNA: TGTGCCAGCAGTTTACGGACAGGGAACAATGAGCAGTTCTTC

D gene: TRBD2
CDR3 length: 13
J gene: TRBJ2-7
V gene: TRBV19
clone size: .
CDR3 protein: CASMEGGRGEQYF
CDR3 DNA: TGTGCCAGTATGGAGGGCGGGAGAGGCGAGCAGTACTTC

D gene: .
CDR3 length: 15
J gene: TRBJ2-7
V gene: TRBV7-2
clone size: .
CDR3 protein: CASSRDIFSLGEQYF
CDR3 DNA: TGTGCCAGCAGCCGAGATATATTTTCCCTTGGCGAGCAGTACTTC

D gene: TRBD1
CDR3 length: 17
J gene: TRBJ1-1
V gene: TRBV15
clone size: .
CDR3 protein: CATSPTGGPAVGTEAFF
CDR3 DNA: TGTGCCACCAGCCCCACAGGGGGCCCGGCAGTGGGGACTGAAGCTTTCTTT

D gene: .
CDR3 length: 14
J gene: TRBJ2-2
V gene: TRBV30
clone size: .
CDR3 protein: CAWISGSSSGELFF
CDR3 DNA: TGTGCCTGGATTTCCGGGAGTAGTTCCGGGGAGCTGTTTTTT

D gene: TRBD1
CDR3 length: 16
J gene: TRBJ1-1
V gene: TRBV19
clone size: .
CDR3 protein: CASSLQGWGMNTEAFF
CDR3 DNA: TGTGCCAGTAGTTTACAGGGGTGGGGCATGAACACTGAAGCTTTCTTT

D gene: TRBD2
CDR3 length: 15
J gene: TRBJ2-7
V gene: TRBV2
clone size: .
CDR3 protein: CASSEALAGLYEQYF
CDR3 DNA: TGTGCCAGCAGTGAAGCGCTAGCGGGGCTCTACGAGCAGTACTTC

D gene: TRBD1
CDR3 length: 15
J gene: TRBJ2-1
V gene: TRBV28
clone size: few
CDR3 protein: CASKTGTGESNEQFF
CDR3 DNA: TGTGCCAGCAAGACCGGGACAGGGGAGTCGAATGAGCAGTTCTTC

D gene: TRBD1
CDR3 length: 13
J gene: TRBJ2-5
V gene: TRBV2
clone size: .
CDR3 protein: CASRRDSAETQYF
CDR3 DNA: TGTGCCAGCAGAAGGGACAGCGCCGAGACCCAGTACTTC

D gene: .
CDR3 length: 13
J gene: TRBJ1-4
V gene: TRBV6-5
clone size: .
CDR3 protein: CASTNRVGEKLFF
CDR3 DNA: TGTGCCAGCACGAACAGGGTTGGAGAAAAACTGTTTTTT

D gene: .
CDR3 length: 15
J gene: TRBJ2-5
V gene: TRBV10-3
clone size: .
CDR3 protein: CAISERELGKGTQYF
CDR3 DNA: TGTGCCATCAGTGAAAGGGAGCTGGGCAAGGGGACCCAGTACTTC

D gene: .
CDR3 length: 13
J gene: TRBJ1-1
V gene: TRBV7-9
clone size: .
CDR3 protein: CASSLAQGAEAFF
CDR3 DNA: TGTGCCAGCAGCTTAGCACAGGGCGCTGAAGCTTTCTTT

D gene: .
CDR3 length: 14
J gene: TRBJ2-3
V gene: TRBV5-4
clone size: .
CDR3 protein: CASSLRQGTDTQYF
CDR3 DNA: TGTGCCAGCAGCTTGAGGCAGGGCACAGATACGCAGTATTTT

D gene: .
CDR3 length: 16
J gene: TRBJ2-1
V gene: TRBV7-9
clone size: .
CDR3 protein: CASSYSREIPYNEQFF
CDR3 DNA: TGTGCCAGCAGTTATTCCCGGGAAATACCCTACAATGAGCAGTTCTTC

D gene: TRBD2
CDR3 length: 16
J gene: TRBJ2-2
V gene: TRBV27
clone size: .
CDR3 protein: CASRALLAGRTGELFF
CDR3 DNA: TGTGCCAGCAGGGCCCTCCTAGCGGGCCGCACCGGGGAGCTGTTTTTT

D gene: .
CDR3 length: 12
J gene: TRBJ2-7
V gene: TRBV30
clone size: .
CDR3 protein: CAWSVGDSNRYF
CDR3 DNA: TGTGCCTGGAGTGTTGGTGACAGCAACCGGTACTTC

D gene: TRBD1
CDR3 length: 14
J gene: TRBJ2-3
V gene: TRBV7-3
clone size: .
CDR3 protein: CASSTTGGTDTQYF
CDR3 DNA: TGTGCCAGCAGCACTACAGGGGGAACAGATACGCAGTATTTT

D gene: .
CDR3 length: 11
J gene: TRBJ1-1
V gene: TRBV20-1
clone size: .
CDR3 protein: CSAYRESEAFF
CDR3 DNA: TGCAGTGCTTACAGGGAATCTGAAGCTTTCTTT

D gene: TRBD1
CDR3 length: 19
J gene: TRBJ2-1
V gene: TRBV7-8
clone size: .
CDR3 protein: CASSLRWTGTASSYNEQFF
CDR3 DNA: TGTGCCAGCAGCTTAAGGTGGACAGGGACCGCGAGCTCCTACAATGAGCAGTTCTTC

D gene: .
CDR3 length: 16
J gene: TRBJ2-7
V gene: TRBV5-4
clone size: .
CDR3 protein: CASSPQGRVPGDEQYF
CDR3 DNA: TGTGCCAGCAGCCCTCAAGGGCGGGTCCCCGGAGACGAGCAGTACTTC

D gene: .
CDR3 length: 14
J gene: TRBJ2-1
V gene: TRBV5-8
clone size: .
CDR3 protein: CASSLASEFNEQFF
CDR3 DNA: TGTGCCAGCAGCTTGGCCTCCGAGTTCAATGAGCAGTTCTTC

D gene: TRBD2
CDR3 length: 16
J gene: TRBJ2-3
V gene: TRBV9
clone size: .
CDR3 protein: CASSVVPAGGQDTQYF
CDR3 DNA: TGTGCCAGCAGCGTAGTCCCAGCGGGGGGGCAGGATACGCAGTATTTT

D gene: TRBD2
CDR3 length: 13
J gene: TRBJ2-7
V gene: TRBV9
clone size: .
CDR3 protein: CASSVAGRGEQYF
CDR3 DNA: TGTGCCAGCAGCGTAGCGGGGAGGGGCGAGCAGTACTTC